This T cell receptor (beta chain) comes out of a study of T-cell memory formation after mild COVID-19. The study, taken as a whole, reports: Later expanders leaned CD4+, whereas clones that contracted between day 15 and 85 were balanced CD4/CD8. Contracting CD4+ clones sat mainly in CM and EM; CD8+ in EMRA.

V was cut by 3 bases and J by 5 bases, with 15 bases left in between. This CDR3 region has 15 residues. Per the germline V gene, CDR1 is SGHVS and CDR2 is FQNEAQ. One entry per CDR3 protein, called by TCRdb with MiXCR from the 5' RACE reads. The sample gives some 48,000 distinct CDR3 sequences, less than 15% of which show up once; about 25% is in the top ten. This clonotype was seen at least ten times. Its antigen remains unknown. The sample consisted of PBMCs or a T cell subset sorted from them (not recorded which). The chain has TRBV7-8 and TRBJ2-3; TRBD2 might be the D (5 bases). The TCR sequence derives from a man aged 18 to 29 who had mild COVID-19 (a few samples of this study predate the infection). Cell type and time point are not known. CDR3 in amino acids: CASSFPGLLEDTQYF. CDR3 bases: TGTGCCAGCAGCTTCCCTGGACTCCTAGAAGATACGCAGTATTTT. The complete variable domain, with remaining parts taken from reference TRBV7-8 and TRBJ2-3, reads GAGVSQSPRYKVAKRGQDVALRCDPISGHVSLFWYQQALGQGPEFLTYFQNEAQLDKSGLPSDRFFAERPEGSVSTLKIQRTQQEDSAVYLCASSFPGLLEDTQYFGPGTRLTVL.